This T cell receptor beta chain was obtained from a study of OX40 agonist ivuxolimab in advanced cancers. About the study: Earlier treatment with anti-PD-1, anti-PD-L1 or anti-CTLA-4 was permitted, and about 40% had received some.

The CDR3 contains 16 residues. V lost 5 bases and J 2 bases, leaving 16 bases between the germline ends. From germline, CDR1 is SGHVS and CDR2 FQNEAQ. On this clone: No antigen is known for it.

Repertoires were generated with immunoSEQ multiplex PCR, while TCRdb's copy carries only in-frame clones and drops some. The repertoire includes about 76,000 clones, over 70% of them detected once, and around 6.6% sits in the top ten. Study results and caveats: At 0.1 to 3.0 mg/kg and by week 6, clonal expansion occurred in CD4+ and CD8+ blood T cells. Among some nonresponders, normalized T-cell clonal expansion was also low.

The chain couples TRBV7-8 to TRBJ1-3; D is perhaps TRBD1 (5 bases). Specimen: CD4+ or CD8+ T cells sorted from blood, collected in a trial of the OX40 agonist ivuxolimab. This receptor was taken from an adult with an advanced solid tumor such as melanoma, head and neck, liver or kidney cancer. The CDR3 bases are TGTGCCAGCAGCCCTGGAGGGGCTCGGGCTGGAAACACCATATATTTT. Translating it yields CASSPGGARAGNTIYF.